This T cell receptor beta chain was sequenced during a study of PD-1 blockade in classical Hodgkin lymphoma (dated by TCRdb to 2018 to 2020). For context, the study as a whole: Nivolumab dosing was 3 mg/kg intravenously every 2 weeks, continuing until either disease progression or unacceptable toxicity. To define a peripheral blood immune signature of response to PD-1 blockade in classical Hodgkin lymphoma, the study combined TCR beta sequencing with CyTOF.

A remark on this clone: Its antigen remains undetermined. No much larger clonotype is one base removed from it; base qualities were not supplied.

The paper as a whole reports these results and caveats: Among trial patients, those achieving complete response had baseline diversity similar to that of newly diagnosed patients, while diversity was significantly lower in partial responders and progressors. A significant rise by C4D1 was seen in CD4+ but not CD8+ TCR diversity (p=0.0027 vs p=0.16), with the rise being most apparent in complete responders (p=0.02). Diversity was lower in patients who began nivolumab less than 1 year after ASCT, so these patients were left out of later analyses to avoid confounding by immune reconstitution. The study was limited to a single clinical trial cohort, and causes of repertoire differences, possibly disease activity or prior therapy, remained undefined. Baseline TCR diversity was reported to be lower in newly diagnosed patients than in healthy donors and to be lower still in relapsed/refractory patients.

Taken with the paper, the label for time point translates to: cycle 2 day 1 (C2D1) of nivolumab. Every trial patient had relapsed after autologous stem cell transplantation, and cohorts A, B and C differed in prior brentuximab vedotin exposure. The trial cohort comprised about 60 patients with relapsed/refractory classical Hodgkin lymphoma whose best overall responses were complete response, partial response or progressive disease. Trial patients were treated with single-agent nivolumab in the multi-cohort phase II CheckMate 205 trial. An independent review committee assessed best overall response by applying the 2007 International Working Group response criteria. PBMCs from the trial were collected at three points: immediately before nivolumab initiation (C1D1), and during therapy at cycle 2 day 1 and cycle 4 day 1. After peripheral blood was drawn into 8 mL Vacutainer Cell Preparation Tubes, PBMCs were isolated by centrifugation and then cryopreserved.

Genomic DNA was isolated using the Qiagen DNeasy kit from unsorted PBMCs as well as from negatively selected CD4+ and CD8+ fractions. Amplification of TCR beta CDR3 regions was done by immunoSEQ multiplex PCR with primers that anneal to V and J segments. A synthetic immune receptor repertoire was used to minimize amplification bias, and any remaining bias was removed computationally after sequencing. For the original study's pipeline: Repertoire diversity was quantified as the Shannon entropy index using custom Python scripts. Unsorted, CD4+ and CD8+ repertoires were analyzed separately, except for combined analyses in which CD4+ and CD8+ sequences were merged in silico. Clonal expansion was defined as at least a 2-fold frequency increase after treatment relative to C1D1, with a pseudocount of 0.5 for undetected baseline clones. Clones with 0 or 1 copy at C1D1 were defined as singleton clones, while clones with 2 or more copies were defined as non-singleton clones. Clones expanded in unsorted samples were annotated as CD4+, CD8+ or unknown by matching protein sequences in sorted samples from the same patient. Wilcoxon tests on paired samples were used to test diversity changes from C1D1 to C4D1. This is the immuneACCESS table as TCRdb keeps it, with only in-frame sequences that have V and J called. A part of the clones is gone; compared with another copy, unresolved V genes explain less than half, and the rest is unexplained. D and trimming come from the DNA, and the V and J calls and clone size come from that table. The sample contains 37,000 or so clones, about 90% of them found a single time. The ten largest clones represent approximately 8.1% of the sample.

The CDR3 sequence holds 16 residues, the cysteine and phenylalanine included. The sequence is cut down to CDR3 DNA, 48 bases in frame from base 1. Trimming removed 2 bases from V and 9 bases from J; the gene matches leave 8 bases unexplained. CDR1 and CDR2 are read off the germline V gene as SGDLS and YYNGEE. This receptor chain uses TRBV9 and TRBJ2-1; TRBD2 matches 13 bases in the middle. The clonotype was recovered from a human donor with classical Hodgkin lymphoma. Material: peripheral blood mononuclear cells (PBMCs), obtained before the second cycle of nivolumab. The CDR3 reads CASSVTGTSGTFEQFF. The sequenced DNA is TGTGCCAGCAGCGTGACCGGGACTAGCGGGACTTTTGAGCAGTTCTTC.